This T cell receptor (beta chain) emerged from a study of human T cells and chemical hapten exposure. The CDR3 spans 15 residues. CDR1 and CDR2 (germline): ENHRY, SYGVKD. The J segment lost 4 bases and the V segment lost 5 bases, leaving 8 bases of the junction unmatched. MiXCR, run by TCRdb on the RACE reads, gives a single entry per CDR3 protein. The sample holds more than 250,000 distinct CDR3 sequences, 7% to 10% seen once. Time point of the sample: pre-sensitization, week 0. The sample's treatment: therapeutic diphenylcyclopropenone sensitization with weekly scalp DPC. In this sample, this clonotype turned up a few times.

This TCR was recovered from a woman in her forties with alopecia areata. Some clones in this sample may be carry-over from other donors' samples. The input for sequencing was whole blood, taken in connection with sensitization to the hapten diphenylcyclopropenone (DPC). The V call is TRBV10-3, the J call TRBJ2-1, with 7 bases matching TRBD2. CDR3 DNA: TGTGCCATCAGTCCCTCGGCGGGGGAATACAATGAGCAGTTCTTC. Translated: CAISPSAGEYNEQFF.